The rows below give T cell receptor beta chains drawn from one sample of a study of untreated major depressive disorder. Sequenced by immunoSEQ multiplex PCR; TCRdb stores in-frame clones only, minus some. The sample contains 20,000 or so clones, 92% of which appear only once. The material sequenced was CD4+ T cells from PBMCs. Receptors were obtained from a woman aged 40 to 50 with major depressive disorder. CDR3s include the opening cysteine and the closing phenylalanine or tryptophan. A D gene is named only where the DNA matches it firmly.

V	J	D	DNA	CDR3
TRBV6-1	TRBJ2-5	NA	TGTGCCAGCAGTCAGAGTCCACAAGAGACCCAGTACTTC	CASSQSPQETQYF
TRBV2	TRBJ1-5	NA	TGTGCCAGCACCCTGGCTGGTCCTAGCAATCAGCCCCAGCATTTT	CASTLAGPSNQPQHF
TRBV4-1	TRBJ2-7	NA	TGCGCCAGCAGCCAAGGGGCAGTGGGCTACGAGCAGTACTTC	CASSQGAVGYEQYF
TRBV9	TRBJ2-2	TRBD1	TGTGCCAGCAGCGTAGCGACAGGGCTCACCGGGGAGCTGTTTTTT	CASSVATGLTGELFF
TRBV6-1	TRBJ1-4	TRBD1	TGTGCCAGCAGTGATCAGATAAGGACAGGGAATGAAAAACTGTTTTTT	CASSDQIRTGNEKLFF
TRBV30	TRBJ1-6	NA	TGTGCCTGCCCGGGGGATTACTATAATTCACCCCTCCACTTT	CACPGDYYNSPLHF
TRBV6-1	TRBJ2-5	NA	TGTGCCAGCAGTGAGTTTTCGAACCAGTACTTC	CASSEFSNQYF
TRBV5-1	TRBJ1-1	NA	TGCGCCAGCAGCTTGGAACAGAACACTGAAGCTTTCTTT	CASSLEQNTEAFF
TRBV11-3	TRBJ2-1	NA	TGTGCCAGCAGCTTTTCCGCCTTCAATGAGCAGTTCTTC	CASSFSAFNEQFF
TRBV7-8	TRBJ2-1	NA	TGTGCCAGCAGCTTAGCGGGGGTAGTTCGTTTAGAAGAGTTCTTC	CASSLAGVVRLEEFF
TRBV2	TRBJ2-7	NA	TGTGCCCAGGGCAGGGAAGAGTCCTACGAGCAGTACTTC	CAQGREESYEQYF
TRBV11-3	TRBJ1-3	TRBD1	TGTGCCAGCAGCTCGGGACAGGTCCGGCGAAACACCATATATTTT	CASSSGQVRRNTIYF
TRBV7-2	TRBJ1-1	NA	TGTGCCAGCAGCCGCGGCCCCTTGGGCACTGAAGCTTTCTTT	CASSRGPLGTEAFF
TRBV29-1	TRBJ2-2	TRBD2	TGCAGCGTTGCCGCCAGCGGGGCGAACACCGGGGAGCTGTTTTTT	CSVAASGANTGELFF
TRBV5-4	TRBJ2-5	NA	TGTGCCAGCACAAAGACGGGCATCGGAGAGACCCAGTACTTC	CASTKTGIGETQYF